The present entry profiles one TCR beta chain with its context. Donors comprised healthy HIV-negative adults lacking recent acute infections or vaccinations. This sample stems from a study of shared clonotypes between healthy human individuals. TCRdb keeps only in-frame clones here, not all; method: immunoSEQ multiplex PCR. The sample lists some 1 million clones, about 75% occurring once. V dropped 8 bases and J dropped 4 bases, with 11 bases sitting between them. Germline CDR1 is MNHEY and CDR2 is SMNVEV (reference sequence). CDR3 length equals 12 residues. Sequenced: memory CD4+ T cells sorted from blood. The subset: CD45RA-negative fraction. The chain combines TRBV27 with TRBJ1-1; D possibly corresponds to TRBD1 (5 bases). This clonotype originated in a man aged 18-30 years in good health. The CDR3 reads CASGGESTEAFF. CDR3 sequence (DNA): TGTGCCAGCGGGGGGGAAAGCACTGAAGCTTTCTTT.